What follows are 17 T cell receptor beta chains derived from one specimen sequenced in a study of blood T cell repertoires in COVID-19. TCRdb's copy holds only in-frame clones and misses some; the assay was immunoSEQ multiplex PCR. The table shows about 80,000 clones, with around 80% occurring only once. Sequenced material: peripheral blood. The receptors originated from a man between 60 and 70 years old with acute or convalescent COVID-19.

The chain combines TRBV6-5 with TRBJ2-3; 9 bases are a match to TRBD1. J gave up 4 bases and V 6 bases, and 5 bases lay outside the gene matches. The germline V gene encodes CDR1 MNHEY and CDR2 SVGAGI. The CDR3 is 14 amino acids. The chain's CDR3 is CASRDTGGADTQYF. CDR3 DNA: TGTGCCAGCAGGGACACAGGGGGCGCAGATACGCAGTATTTT.

V and J are TRBV3-1 (or the pseudogene TRBV3-2) and TRBJ1-2, with D unresolved. This CDR3 has 14 residues. The germline gives CDR1 LGHDT, CDR2 YNNKEL (reference sequence). Trimming removed 1 base from V and 7 bases from J, with 13 bases in between. The CDR3 DNA follows: TGTGCCAGCAGCCAAGTTCTAGGCCCCAGTGGCTACACCTTC. Translated: CASSQVLGPSGYTF.

The CDR3 reads CASSQRVQPTNEKLFF. The CDR3 nucleotides read TGCGCCAGCAGCCAGCGGGTCCAGCCAACTAATGAAAAACTGTTTTTT. The V call is TRBV4-3, the J call TRBJ1-4; D ambiguous. CDR3 length: 16 residues. Germline V lookup: CDR1 LGHNA, CDR2 YSLEER. With 3 bases removed from V and 0 bases from J, the gap between germline ends came to 11 bases.

This clone was seen a single time. V is TRBV15 and J is TRBJ2-1; perhaps TRBD1 as D (6 bases). The CDR3 spans 15 residues. CDR1 and CDR2 (germline): LNHNV, YYDKDF (reference sequence). The V end lost 5 bases, the J end lost 3 bases, and 14 bases lay between the germline ends. In DNA form, the CDR3 reads TGTGCCACCAGCTCTCAAGGGGGTGTCTACAATGAGCAGTTCTTC. Translated: CATSSQGGVYNEQFF.

V usage is TRBV7-6 and J usage is TRBJ1-1; D call uncertain. CDR3 length: 13 amino acids. Germline assignment: CDR1 SGHVS and CDR2 FNYEAQ. Trimming took 5 bases from V and 4 from J, leaving 11 bases between them. In nucleotides, the CDR3 is TGTGCCAGCAGCAGTGGAGAAAGCACTGAAGCTTTCTTT. Translating gives CASSSGESTEAFF.

This clone has just one count. CDR3 bases: TGTGCCAGCACCCGGACAGGGTTGGACACCGGGGAGCTGTTTTTT. Protein sequence: CASTRTGLDTGELFF. This chain links TRBV25-1 with TRBJ2-2; 8 nucleotides agree with TRBD1. The CDR3 contains 15 residues. Germline CDR1 MGHDK, CDR2 SYGVNS. After removal of 7 bases from V and 3 bases from J, the junction contained 7 bases not matched to a gene.

This clone turned up a few times. This chain uses TRBV7-2 with TRBJ1-2, with 8 bases that match TRBD1. This CDR3 region has 15 residues. Trimming removed 2 bases from V and 4 bases from J; junction bases left unmatched: 6. Germline V gives CDR1 SGHTA, CDR2 FQGNSA. This CDR3 reads CASSLRGQGFYGYTF. CDR3 in DNA: TGTGCCAGCAGCTTAAGAGGACAGGGATTCTATGGCTACACCTTC.

The V and J genes are TRBV5-4 and TRBJ2-5, with TRBD2 matching 16 bases. Germline loops: CDR1 SGHNT, CDR2 YYREEE (reference sequence). This CDR3 contains 17 residues. J gave up 4 bases and V 5 bases, and 8 bases lay outside the gene matches. The CDR3 loop is CASSPGTSGGGRETQYF. The CDR3 bases are TGTGCCAGCAGTCCCGGGACTAGCGGGGGGGGAAGAGAGACCCAGTACTTC.

The V gene is TRBV7-9, the J gene TRBJ2-3; 10 nucleotides match TRBD2. Looked up from germline, CDR1 is SEHNR and CDR2 is FQNEAQ (reference sequence). Trimming took 5 bases from V and 4 from J; bases not matched to a gene: 9. This CDR3 comprises 16 residues. In DNA, the CDR3 is TGTGCCAGCAGCGCAATTTTAGCGGGGGGTGCAGATACGCAGTATTTT. The encoded protein is CASSAILAGGADTQYF.

The chain employs TRBV18 and TRBJ1-1, with TRBD1 as a possible D gene (6 bases). Germline V gene sequence: CDR1 KGHSH, CDR2 LQKENI. This CDR3 is 14 amino acids long. V lost 6 bases, J lost 1 base, and 12 bases lay in between. The CDR3 DNA reads TGTGCCAGCTCCCAGGGGATTGAGAACACTGAAGCTTTCTTT. It is translated as CASSQGIENTEAFF.

This chain links TRBV11-2 with TRBJ2-2; no definite D call. The CDR3 has 14 residues. Germline CDR1 is SGHAT and CDR2 is FQNNGV. V lost 5 bases and J lost 6, with 13 bases in between. CDR3 residues: CASSLPGFAGELFF. CDR3 sequence (DNA): TGTGCCAGCAGCCTCCCCGGGTTTGCCGGGGAGCTGTTTTTT.

This clone showed up just once. This rearrangement joins TRBV5-6 to TRBJ2-5, with TRBD2 identical over 8 bases. The CDR3 contains 16 residues. Germline V gene sequence: CDR1 SGHDT, CDR2 YYEEEE. V shed 3 bases and J 5 bases; nucleotides not matched to a gene: 12. CDR3 loop: CASSSGGLGLDETQYF. CDR3 bases: TGTGCCAGCAGCTCGGGGGGGCTAGGGTTAGACGAGACCCAGTACTTC.

The chain uses TRBV5-1 and TRBJ1-3; 7 bases line up with TRBD1. Germline-derived CDR1 and CDR2 are SGHRS and YFSETQ. The CDR3 has 14 residues. V was clipped by 0 bases and J by 3 bases; unmatched bases: 0. For the CDR3, the DNA is TGCGCCAGCAGCTTGGGGGACAGTGGAAACACCATATATTTT. Translating gives CASSLGDSGNTIYF. The entire variable domain, with the rest obtained from reference TRBV5-1 and TRBJ1-3, is as follows: KAGVTQTPRYLIKTRGQQVTLSCSPISGHRSVSWYQQTPGQGLQFLFEYFSETQRNKGNFPGRFSGRQFSNSRSEMNVSTLELGDSALYLCASSLGDSGNTIYFGEGSWLTVV.

V is TRBV28 and J is TRBJ1-5; a weak D match, TRBD1 (5 bases). This CDR3 is 16 amino acids long. Germline lookup yields CDR1 MDHEN and CDR2 SYDVKM. V lost 5 bases, J lost 1 base, and 15 bases lay in between. The CDR3 region has the DNA TGTGCCAGCAGTCCTCGGGGGAGGAAGAGCAATCAGCCCCAGCATTTT. Its protein is CASSPRGRKSNQPQHF.

The chain joins TRBV28 to TRBJ2-1; a weak D match, TRBD2 (7 bases). Per germline, CDR1 MDHEN and CDR2 SYDVKM. This CDR3 region has 17 residues. The V end was cut by 5 bases, the J end by 0 bases, with 17 bases between. This CDR3 is CASSPWGGTSSYNEQFF. The CDR3 coding sequence is TGTGCCAGCAGTCCCTGGGGGGGGACAAGCTCCTACAATGAGCAGTTCTTC.

The rearrangement uses TRBV18 and TRBJ2-5; D is unresolved. The CDR3 sequence is 13 residues long. V was pared by 3 bases and J by 3 bases, with 8 bases between. Germline V gene data show CDR1 as KGHSH and CDR2 as LQKENI. Here the CDR3 DNA reads TGTGCCAGCTCACCCCCTGAGGAAGAGACCCAGTACTTC. This translates into CASSPPEEETQYF.

The rearrangement uses TRBV18 and TRBJ1-4; the D is unclear. V was trimmed by 8 bases and J by 6 bases, leaving 13 bases between them. CDR3 length: 13 amino acids. The V gene's germline CDR1 is KGHSH and CDR2 LQKENI. CDR3 coding DNA: TGTGCCAGCGCCCTCGGGGAGTATGAAAAACTGTTTTTT. This codes for CASALGEYEKLFF. The full variable domain, its missing parts supplied by reference TRBV18 and TRBJ1-4, is NAGVMQNPRHLVRRRGQEARLRCSPMKGHSHVYWYRQLPEEGLKFMVYLQKENIIDESGMPKERFSAEFPKEGPSILRIQQVVRGDSAAYFCASALGEYEKLFFGSGTQLSVL.